This T cell receptor (beta chain) derives from a study of cytomegalovirus exposure and HLA in healthy donors. Turning to the study itself: A later analysis reported the same platform for the 110 or so validation repertoires and the 500 to 700 first-cohort repertoires. Regarding the study as a whole: The TCR clusters that emerged in the first cohort tended, a later analysis found, to co-occur in the approximately 120 validation repertoires. Among TCR sequences, most were rare, though some public TCRs appeared in many donors.

Assay used: immunoSEQ multiplex PCR; TCRdb lists only in-frame clones, some missing. The sample contains about 66,000 clones, approximately 96% of which appear only once. Donors came from a validation cohort of over 100 subjects, distinct from the first 666-subject cohort. The CDR3 totals 16 residues, both ends included. Germline CDR1 and CDR2: LNHNV and YYDKDF (reference sequence). Concerning this clone itself: Antigen specificity is unknown. No DNA is shown, since the ends of the CDR3 on it are uncertain; the CDR3 is the one TCRdb lists.

Sequencing used PBMCs. The sequence derives from a woman in her late teens or twenties in good health and CMV-seropositive. This chain uses TRBV15 with TRBJ2-1; the tabulated D call, TRBD2, remains unverified against the DNA. CDR3 amino acids: CATSRELVGSGTIEFF.